What follows describes a single T cell receptor beta chain. Its cognate antigen is unknown. This record comes from a study of T cell responses to AZD1222 COVID-19 vaccine. Study details: Second-dose timings of about 4 or about 12 weeks were pooled. The study's findings and limits: Spike-specific TCR breadth rose after two AZD1222 doses, and depth rose as well.

Generated by immunoSEQ multiplex PCR, the TCRdb table keeps only in-frame clones and is missing some. The sample includes fewer than 130,000 clones, around 95% of them seen just once. The TCR comes from an adult in good health. Material: peripheral blood, obtained on day 0 of AZD1222 vaccination.

CDR3: CASSYIGNYGYTF. DNA of the CDR3: TGTGCCAGCAGTTACATCGGGAACTATGGCTACACCTTC. This chain uses TRBV6-5 with TRBJ1-2; no definite D call. The CDR3 spans 13 residues. The V end was cut by 2 bases, the J end by 2 bases, with 6 bases between. The germline gives CDR1 MNHEY, CDR2 SVGAGI.